What follows are 11 T cell receptor beta chains derived from one specimen sequenced in a study of blood T cell repertoires in COVID-19. The assay was immunoSEQ multiplex PCR, and TCRdb's table has in-frame clones only and misses some. The table shows about 250,000 clones, with approximately 85% occurring only once. Sequenced input: PBMCs or T cells enriched from blood (not recorded which). These receptors originate from a woman between 45 and 60 years old with acute COVID-19.

Points on this clone: Other DNA sequences in the sample encode the same CDR3. V is TRBV18 and J is TRBJ1-2; D is ambiguous. V shed 3 bases and J shed 6 bases, with 5 bases lying between them. Per germline, CDR1 KGHSH and CDR2 LQKENI. This CDR3 is built from 11 residues. CDR3 DNA: TGTGCCAGCTCACCCGGGGATGGCTACACCTTC. As protein: CASSPGDGYTF.

The chain couples TRBV5-1 to TRBJ2-5; 7 bases agree with TRBD2. In germline, CDR1 is SGHRS, CDR2 YFSETQ. V trimming: 4 bases; J trimming: 7 bases; junction bases outside the gene matches: 10. The CDR3 is 14 amino acids. The CDR3 here is CASSTRDSGGTQYF. CDR3 nucleotide sequence: TGCGCCAGCAGCACCCGGGACTCGGGGGGGACCCAGTACTTC.

The chain uses TRBV6-5 and TRBJ1-6; D perhaps matches TRBD1 (5 bases). The CDR3 runs to 16 residues. Germline V gene sequence: CDR1 MNHEY, CDR2 SVGAGI. V was shortened by 0 bases and J by 5 bases, with 11 bases between the two germline ends. The CDR3 DNA is TGTGCCAGCAGTTACTCGACCAGACAGAATAATTCACCCCTCCACTTT. Its protein is CASSYSTRQNNSPLHF.

J is TRBJ2-5 and V is TRBV6-6; D is unclear. V was trimmed by 4 bases and J by 1 base, leaving 4 bases between them. Looked up from germline, CDR1 is MNHNY and CDR2 is SVGAGI (reference sequence). The CDR3 runs 12 residues. The DNA for the CDR3 is TGTGCCAGCAGTTCCGGCCAAGAGACCCAGTACTTC. Amino acids: CASSSGQETQYF.

This chain uses TRBV5-5 with TRBJ1-2, with D perhaps matching TRBD1 (6 bases). The V end lost 0 bases, the J end lost 8 bases, and 20 bases lay between the germline ends. There are 16 residues in the CDR3. Germline V gives CDR1 SGHKS, CDR2 YYEKEE (reference sequence). CDR3 coding DNA: TGTGCCAGCAGCTTGGACCCCGGGGGGGGCGGCGGAGGCTACACCTTC. Protein: CASSLDPGGGGGGYTF.

V and J are TRBV4-1 and TRBJ1-1; perhaps TRBD1 as D (5 bases). The CDR3 covers 14 residues. Per the germline V gene, CDR1 is MGHRA and CDR2 is YSYEKL. V lost 5 bases, J lost 2 bases, and 12 bases lay in between. The CDR3 coding sequence is TGCGCCAGCAGCGGACCCCAGGGTAACACTGAAGCTTTCTTT. It specifies CASSGPQGNTEAFF.

Only a few counts were recorded for this clone. This chain joins TRBV6-4 and TRBJ1-6; D uncertain. The CDR3 is 13 amino acids. V lost 4 bases, J lost 7 bases, and 8 bases lay in between. Germline V gene lookup returns CDR1 MRHNA and CDR2 SNTAGT. The CDR3 coding sequence is TGTGCCAGCAGTGCGAAGGAGAATTCACCCCTCCACTTT. This translates into CASSAKENSPLHF.

The V call is TRBV7-9, the J call TRBJ2-7; 8 bases align to TRBD2. Germline lookup yields CDR1 SEHNR and CDR2 FQNEAQ (reference sequence). CDR3 size: 14 residues. The V and J ends lost 5 bases and 5 bases, in that order; junction bases with no gene match: 8. CDR3 loop: CASSPGGGRDEQYF. The CDR3 DNA reads TGTGCCAGCAGCCCCGGGGGGGGACGAGACGAGCAGTACTTC.

The genes are TRBV18 and TRBJ1-1; unclear D gene. This CDR3 spans 14 amino acids. The germline V gene encodes CDR1 KGHSH and CDR2 LQKENI. The V end lost 6 bases, the J end lost 1 base, and 12 bases lay between the germline ends. The CDR3 spells CASSTGRANTEAFF. The CDR3 coding sequence is TGTGCCAGCTCGACGGGGAGGGCGAACACTGAAGCTTTCTTT.

This clone was counted once. The V gene is TRBV6-1, the J gene TRBJ2-7; D possibly corresponds to TRBD1 (5 bases). Germline CDR1 MNHNS, CDR2 SASEGT. This CDR3 has 15 residues. The ends were cut back, 2 bases at V and 4 bases at J, with 15 bases in the middle. The CDR3 DNA sequence: TGTGCCAGCAGTGAAAGGGGCCCCGGACATTACGAGCAGTACTTC. This encodes CASSERGPGHYEQYF.

This sequence joins TRBV7-4 and TRBJ2-1; TRBD2 might be the D (7 bases). Trimming cost V 6 bases and J 0 bases, with 12 bases left between them. CDR1 is SGHVT and CDR2 is SQSDAQ in the germline V gene. The CDR3 is 15 residues long. The CDR3 DNA follows: TGTGCCAGCAGGAGGGGGGGCCCCTCCTACAATGAGCAGTTCTTC. This encodes CASRRGGPSYNEQFF.